At least ten counts were recorded for the clone carrying this T cell receptor beta chain. What it recognizes is unknown. The data belong to a study of T cells in Graves' hyperthyroidism and ophthalmopathy. The CDR3 sequence is 13 residues long. Trimming cost V 4 bases and J 6 bases, with 10 bases left between them. Germline CDR1 SNHLY, CDR2 FYNNEI. At least 3 on the Clinical Activity Score was recorded for ophthalmopathy patients, who also had NOSPECS grade at least 4 and duration under 3 months. TCR beta CDR3 sequences were amplified from RNA transcripts. The HTBI primer set drove a first-round RT-PCR of the TCR CDR3. A single record per CDR3 protein comes from TCRdb applying MiXCR to the multiplex PCR reads. The data show 250,000 to 300,000 distinct CDR3 sequences, about a sixth seen once. General study results and limits: Ophthalmopathy was told apart from stable hyperthyroidism by a 13 V-J model. Blood shared most expanded thyroid clonotypes above 0.001.

This receptor was obtained from an older woman with Graves' ophthalmopathy. Material for sequencing was blood. This chain connects TRBV2 to TRBJ2-1, with D unclear. The CDR3: CASSVWGGNEQFF. The CDR3 DNA reads as TGTGCCAGCAGTGTATGGGGTGGCAATGAGCAGTTCTTC.